The 15 T cell receptor beta chains given below trace back to one sample, sequenced in a study of T cell responses to AZD1222 COVID-19 vaccine listed by TCRdb under 2021. The label giving this sample's time point can be read as: baseline before first vaccination. Preparation of the library involved the immunoSEQ multiplex PCR assay. TCRdb obtained this table from immuneACCESS and retained in-frame rearrangements with V and J assigned. These tables miss some clones; where compared with another copy, unresolved V genes account for less than half of the shortfall, and the remainder is unexplained. The sample data list 180,000 or so clones, and around 90% of these were observed just once. About 8% of the sample is in the top ten clones. Sequencing used peripheral blood, obtained on day 0 of AZD1222 vaccination. The receptors derive from an adult in good health.

V usage is TRBV9 and J usage is TRBJ2-3; 10 bases are shared with TRBD2. With 1 base clipped from V and 0 bases from J, the junction kept 2 bases outside the gene matches. The CDR3 is 16 amino acids. CDR1 and CDR2 (germline): SGDLS, YYNGEE. The CDR3, as DNA: TGTGCCAGCAGCGTAAGCGGGGGGGCGAGCACAGATACGCAGTATTTT. As protein: CASSVSGGASTDTQYF.

The chain joins TRBV7-9 to TRBJ1-2, with D possibly being TRBD1 (5 bases). The length of the CDR3 is 14 residues. CDR1 and CDR2 from the germline V gene are SEHNR and FQNEAQ (reference sequence). Trimming took off 5 bases at V and 3 bases at J, with 13 bases between the two ends. CDR3 region: CASSPRGSDYGYTF. The CDR3 DNA sequence: TGTGCCAGCAGCCCCCGGGGGAGCGACTATGGCTACACCTTC.

The chain employs TRBV27 and TRBJ1-5; TRBD1 matches 9 bases. This CDR3 contains 17 residues. The germline gives CDR1 MNHEY, CDR2 SMNVEV (reference sequence). The trim removed 3 bases at V and 6 bases at J, leaving 12 bases unmatched. For the CDR3, the DNA is TGTGCCAGCAGTTTTTCGGGAACAGGGGGCTGGCGTCAGCCCCAGCATTTT. Encoded protein: CASSFSGTGGWRQPQHF.

The chain carries TRBV2 and TRBJ2-7, with D unclear. V was cut by 4 bases and J by 6 bases, with 7 bases left in between. The CDR3 runs to 11 residues. Germline V gives CDR1 SNHLY, CDR2 FYNNEI. CDR3 loop: CASSAVLEQYF. CDR3 DNA: TGTGCCAGCAGTGCGGTTCTCGAGCAGTACTTC. Full variable domain (remainder filled in from reference TRBV2 and TRBJ2-7): EPEVTQTPSHQVTQMGQEVILRCVPISNHLYFYWYRQILGQKVEFLVSFYNNEISEKSEIFDDQFSVERPDGSNFTLKIRSTKLEDSAMYFCASSAVLEQYFGPGTRLTVT.

The chain recombines TRBV4-1 with TRBJ1-2; the D is unclear. The CDR3 sequence is 13 residues long. CDR1 and CDR2 (germline): MGHRA, YSYEKL. The V gene lost 2 bases and the J gene lost 2 bases, with 6 bases spanning the gap. Here the CDR3 DNA reads TGCGCCAGCAGCCAACCGCCGAACTATGGCTACACCTTC. Translated: CASSQPPNYGYTF.

This chain joins TRBV5-5 and TRBJ1-4; weak D call: TRBD1 (6 bases). This CDR3 has 16 amino acids. V lost 0 bases to trimming and J lost 11 bases, with 20 bases between them. The V gene's germline CDR1 is SGHKS and CDR2 YYEKEE (reference sequence). The CDR3 nucleotides are TGTGCCAGCAGCTTGGCCTTCGACAGGTCGGACCCCAAACTGTTTTTT. This codes for CASSLAFDRSDPKLFF.

In the case of this clone: No conserved phenylalanine or tryptophan is present at the end of the CDR3, so a read error is the likely explanation. V and J are TRBV10-3 and TRBJ2-7; 14 nucleotides line up with TRBD2. Germline V gene data show CDR1 as ENHRY and CDR2 as SYGVKD. The CDR3 length is 15 residues. Trimming cost V 8 bases and J 7 bases; bases outside gene matches: 10. The chain's CDR3 is CAIAGTSGGPWEQYL. In DNA, the CDR3 is TGTGCCATCGCCGGGACTAGCGGGGGCCCTTGGGAGCAGTACCTC.

This clone has only one observation. V and J are TRBV6-5 and TRBJ1-6; D might be TRBD1 (6 bases). This CDR3 comprises 15 residues. Trimming shortened V by 6 bases and J by 6 bases, and 15 bases separated the two germline ends. The germline CDR1 and CDR2 sequences are MNHEY and SVGAGI. In DNA, the CDR3 is TGTGCCAGCAGAGACAGACAGGATGCTAATTCACCCCTCCACTTT. Translated, it gives CASRDRQDANSPLHF.

This sequence joins TRBV27 and TRBJ2-7; TRBD1 agrees at 9 bases. The CDR3 spans 14 residues. Germline values: CDR1 MNHEY, CDR2 SMNVEV (reference sequence). After removal of 6 bases from V and 1 base from J, the junction contained 4 bases not matched to a gene. CDR3: CASSLTGGSYEQYF. The CDR3 DNA follows: TGTGCCAGCAGCCTGACAGGGGGTTCCTACGAGCAGTACTTC.

In its sample, this clone was seen once. V and J are TRBV25-1 and TRBJ1-1; no reliable D call. The CDR3 extends over 15 amino acids. Germline loops: CDR1 MGHDK, CDR2 SYGVNS. V shed 3 bases and J shed 0 bases, with 11 bases lying between them. This CDR3 reads CASSDNPGMNTEAFF. Here the CDR3 DNA reads TGTGCCAGCAGTGATAACCCGGGAATGAACACTGAAGCTTTCTTT.

On this clone: One end of the junction is discordant with germline, which a read error may explain. The chain joins TRBV5-4 to TRBJ1-4, with 7 positions matching TRBD1. Germline CDR1 SGHNT, CDR2 YYREEE (reference sequence). The CDR3 extends over 19 amino acids. Written as DNA, the CDR3 is TGTGCCAGCAGCTCGCTGCCGCTCCCCTGGAGGGGGCCTAACGAAAAACTGTTTTTT. Amino acid sequence: CASSSLPLPWRGPNEKLFF.

This chain uses TRBV7-2 with TRBJ1-5, with D perhaps matching TRBD1 (6 bases). The CDR3 is 15 amino acids. The V and J ends lost 4 bases and 5 bases respectively, with 15 bases between them. Germline CDR1 is SGHTA and CDR2 is FQGNSA. The CDR3 DNA reads TGTGCCAGCAGCTACAGAGGGGGTTTACATCAGCCCCAGCATTTT. Residues: CASSYRGGLHQPQHF.

The CDR3 reads CATSDQGAPSNQPQHF. The CDR3 region has the DNA TGTGCCACCAGTGATCAGGGGGCGCCTTCCAATCAGCCCCAGCATTTT. The rearrangement links TRBV24-1 to TRBJ1-5; TRBD1 agrees at 8 bases. The CDR3 runs 16 residues. Germline CDR1 and CDR2: KGHDR and SFDVKD. V was clipped by 3 bases and J by 3 bases; unmatched bases: 6.

The genes are TRBV13 and TRBJ2-4, with unresolved D. CDR3 size: 15 residues. V was pared by 5 bases and J by 3 bases, with 14 bases between. The V gene's germline CDR1 is PRHDT and CDR2 FYEKMQ (reference sequence). CDR3 protein: CASSLVGDNKNIQYF. In nucleotides, the CDR3 is TGTGCCAGCAGCCTTGTTGGGGATAACAAAAACATTCAGTACTTC.

This chain connects TRBV5-4 to TRBJ2-7, with D maybe TRBD2 (5 bases). The ends were cut back, 3 bases at V and 3 bases at J, with 13 bases in the middle. This CDR3 has 14 amino acids. CDR1 is SGHNT, CDR2 YYREEE, per germline (reference sequence). CDR3 sequence (DNA): TGTGCCAGCAGCTCCCAGGCTAGCAGCTACGAGCAGTACTTC. It is translated as CASSSQASSYEQYF.